Listed here are 3 T cell receptor beta chains from one sample, sequenced in a study of cytomegalovirus exposure and HLA in healthy donors. The primer mix had 60 Vbeta and 13 Jbeta primers. Clones were read by immunoSEQ multiplex PCR, and TCRdb kept only the in-frame ones, dropping some. The sample consists of approximately 110,000 clones, around 78% of them appearing once. Sequencing was performed on PBMCs. The receptors were gathered from a man between 60 and 70 years old in good health and CMV-seropositive.

This clone was found a few times. The gene calls are TRBV5-8 and TRBJ1-1; 10 positions match TRBD1. Trimming took 4 bases from V and 4 from J; bases not matched to a gene: 16. The CDR3 extends over 18 amino acids. Germline V gene lookup returns CDR1 SGHTS and CDR2 YDEGEE. CDR3 coding DNA: TGTGCCAGCAGCCCACCGGACAGGGGGACAGTTTTGGGCACTGAAGCTTTCTTT. Its translation is CASSPPDRGTVLGTEAFF.

The chain carries TRBV19 and TRBJ1-4; D is uncertain. The CDR3 sequence is 14 residues long. Germline values: CDR1 LNHDA, CDR2 SQIVND (reference sequence). V lost 5 bases and J 7 bases, leaving 14 bases between the germline ends. CDR3 sequence (DNA): TGTGCCAGTAGTTTTATTACGCAGGTTGAAAAACTGTTTTTT. Protein product: CASSFITQVEKLFF.

The rearrangement links TRBV27 to TRBJ2-2; a possible D gene is TRBD1 (5 bases). V shed 8 bases and J shed 0 bases, with 16 bases lying between them. CDR3 length: 16 residues. Germline V gene sequence: CDR1 MNHEY, CDR2 SMNVEV (reference sequence). For the CDR3, the DNA is TGTGCCAGCGGGAAGCAACAGGATTCGAACACCGGGGAGCTGTTTTTT. Translated, it gives CASGKQQDSNTGELFF.